These T cell receptor beta chains were read from a single sample in a study of spatial heterogeneity in lung cancer. TCRdb recomputed calls from the 5' RACE reads with MiXCR, one row per CDR3 protein. This sample has 3,500 or so distinct CDR3 sequences, with roughly 2.9% found just once. The sequencing used normal lung tissue next to the tumor, collected at surgery. The receptors shown here come from a female donor with early-stage non-small cell lung cancer. The CDR3 runs from the conserved cysteine through the conserved F or W. D genes are given only for firm matches. For some rows the clone size is stated as once, few or many, or as a class when expanded; others skip it.

abundance	j_gene	v_gene	d_gene	CDR3aa	CDR3nt
many	TRBJ2-2	TRBV29-1	NA	CSAHNTGELFF	TGCAGCGCTCATAACACCGGGGAGCTGTTTTTT
many	TRBJ2-3	TRBV12-3/TRBV12-4	TRBD2	CASRLEPSGGPTDTQYF	TGTGCCAGCAGGTTAGAGCCCAGCGGGGGCCCCACAGATACGCAGTATTTT
medium-sized	TRBJ2-3	TRBV20-1	NA	CSASTWDGDTQYF	TGCAGTGCTAGTACGTGGGACGGAGATACGCAGTATTTT
NA	TRBJ2-7	TRBV27	NA	CASSSGTVTYEQYF	TGTGCCAGCAGCTCCGGGACGGTGACATACGAGCAGTACTTC
many	TRBJ2-1	TRBV19	TRBD2	CASNLAGDYNEQFF	TGTGCCAGTAATTTAGCGGGGGACTACAATGAGCAGTTCTTC
medium-sized	TRBJ2-7	TRBV18	NA	CASSQGTYEQYF	TGTGCCAGCTCCCAGGGAACCTACGAGCAGTACTTC
medium-sized	TRBJ2-4	TRBV5-1	NA	CASSLEGNIQYF	TGCGCCAGCAGCTTGGAAGGGAACATTCAGTACTTC
medium-sized	TRBJ1-1	TRBV6-5	NA	CASSYGGTEAFF	TGTGCCAGCAGTTACGGTGGGACTGAAGCTTTCTTT
many	TRBJ2-7	TRBV6-1	NA	CASSDDRYSYEQYF	TGTGCCAGCAGCGACGACAGGTACTCCTACGAGCAGTACTTC
many	TRBJ2-7	TRBV7-9	NA	CASSLGTGINEQYF	TGTGCCAGCAGCTTGGGGACTGGCATCAACGAGCAGTACTTC
medium-sized	TRBJ2-7	TRBV11-3	NA	CASSSGDSAFYEQYF	TGTGCCAGCAGCTCAGGAGACAGCGCTTTTTACGAGCAGTACTTC
medium-sized	TRBJ2-2	TRBV28	NA	CASRTPNTGELFF	TGTGCCAGTCGGACACCGAACACCGGGGAGCTGTTTTTT
many	TRBJ1-2	TRBV20-1	TRBD1	CSASQGAVWNYGYTF	TGCAGTGCTAGTCAGGGGGCAGTTTGGAACTATGGCTACACCTTC
many	TRBJ2-2	TRBV19	NA	CASSFQGYTGELFF	TGTGCCAGTAGTTTTCAGGGGTACACCGGGGAGCTGTTTTTT
medium-sized	TRBJ2-7	TRBV7-9	NA	CASSPSSRINSYEQYF	TGTGCCAGCAGCCCCTCTTCCAGGATTAACTCCTACGAGCAGTACTTC
medium-sized	TRBJ1-1	TRBV4-3	NA	CASSQHYRLGTEAFF	TGCGCCAGCAGCCAACATTACCGATTGGGCACTGAAGCTTTCTTT
many	TRBJ1-5	TRBV2	TRBD1	CASSGDRGYQPQHF	TGTGCCAGCAGTGGGGACAGGGGATATCAGCCCCAGCATTTT
NA	TRBJ1-1	TRBV20-1	TRBD1	CSAETGVATEVFF	TGCAGCGCCGAAACAGGGGTAGCCACTGAAGTTTTCTTT
medium-sized	TRBJ2-3	TRBV4-3	TRBD2	CASSQLTASGPSTDTQYF	TGCGCCAGCAGCCAACTCACCGCTAGCGGGCCCAGCACAGATACGCAGTATTTT
medium-sized	TRBJ2-7	TRBV7-2	NA	CASSYLSIYEQYF	TGTGCCAGCAGCTACTTATCGATCTACGAGCAGTACTTC
medium-sized	TRBJ1-4	TRBV5-6	NA	CASSFFLSDEKLFF	TGTGCCAGCAGCTTCTTTTTGTCAGATGAAAAACTGTTTTTT
medium-sized	TRBJ2-7	TRBV12-3/TRBV12-4	NA	CASSFYRGTYEQYF	TGTGCCAGCAGTTTCTACCGGGGTACCTACGAGCAGTACTTC
medium-sized	TRBJ1-6	TRBV5-6	NA	CASSLYFDNSPLHF	TGTGCCAGCAGCTTGTATTTCGATAATTCACCCCTCCACTTT
many	TRBJ2-7	TRBV6-6	NA	CAPSSSWARSSYEQYF	TGTGCCCCCTCCAGCTCATGGGCGAGGAGCTCCTACGAGCAGTACTTC
many	TRBJ1-2	TRBV12-3/TRBV12-4	NA	CASSLNSRNPYGYTF	TGTGCCAGCAGTTTAAACAGTAGGAACCCCTATGGCTACACCTTC
many	TRBJ1-1	TRBV6-6	NA	CASSYYSNTEAFF	TGTGCCAGCAGTTACTACTCGAACACTGAAGCTTTCTTT
medium-sized	TRBJ2-1	TRBV5-1	NA	CASSLVQGNRDEQFF	TGCGCCAGCAGCTTGGTTCAGGGGAATAGGGATGAGCAGTTCTTC
medium-sized	TRBJ1-6	TRBV9	NA	CASSVLGLNNSPLHF	TGTGCCAGCAGCGTGCTGGGACTGAATAATTCACCCCTCCACTTT
many	TRBJ2-2	TRBV6-5	NA	CASSQQGWAAGELFF	TGTGCCAGCAGTCAGCAGGGGTGGGCGGCCGGGGAGCTGTTTTTT
many	TRBJ2-7	TRBV5-1	NA	CASSLAVRDYEQYF	TGCGCCAGCAGCTTGGCTGTCAGGGACTACGAGCAGTACTTC
many	TRBJ2-1	TRBV14	NA	CASSQDRGTLINNEQFF	TGTGCCAGCAGCCAAGATCGGGGGACCCTAATAAACAATGAGCAGTTCTTC
many	TRBJ2-3	TRBV7-9	NA	CASSLVARRDTQYF	TGTGCCAGCAGCTTAGTCGCTCGCCGGGATACGCAGTATTTT
many	TRBJ1-2	TRBV3-1	NA	CASSQDKDYNYGYTF	TGTGCCAGCAGCCAAGATAAGGATTATAACTATGGCTACACCTTC
many	TRBJ2-2	TRBV5-8	TRBD1	CASTQGQGSAGELFF	TGTGCCAGCACCCAAGGACAGGGGAGTGCCGGGGAGCTGTTTTTT
many	TRBJ1-2	TRBV20-1	NA	CSGRTQNYGYTF	TGCAGTGGCAGGACGCAGAACTATGGCTACACCTTC
many	TRBJ2-1	TRBV15	NA	CATSRSPGYNEQFF	TGTGCCACCAGCAGAAGCCCCGGGTACAATGAGCAGTTCTTC
many	TRBJ1-4	TRBV11-2	NA	CASSSSTTNEKLFF	TGTGCCAGCAGCTCAAGTACAACTAATGAAAAACTGTTTTTT
NA	TRBJ1-2	TRBV29-1	TRBD1	CSTDRGDYGYTF	TGCAGCACTGACAGGGGGGACTATGGCTACACCTTC
medium-sized	TRBJ1-3	TRBV6-6	NA	CASSYGNSFLSGNTIYF	TGTGCCAGCAGTTACGGCAACTCCTTCCTCTCTGGAAACACCATATATTTT
medium-sized	TRBJ2-7	TRBV9	TRBD1	CASSVGSGQGLSSSYEQYF	TGTGCCAGCAGCGTAGGATCGGGACAGGGTCTTTCTAGCTCCTACGAGCAGTACTTC
medium-sized	TRBJ2-7	TRBV5-4	TRBD2	CASSSRGGKYEQYF	TGTGCCAGCAGCTCACGCGGGGGGAAATACGAGCAGTACTTC
many	TRBJ2-1	TRBV9	TRBD2	CASGGLADNEQFF	TGTGCCAGCGGGGGACTAGCAGACAATGAGCAGTTCTTC
many	TRBJ2-7	TRBV7-2	NA	CASSSAGGEQYF	TGTGCCAGCAGCTCCGCCGGTGGGGAGCAGTACTTC
medium-sized	TRBJ2-5	TRBV18	NA	CASSPGLAVQETQYF	TGTGCCAGCTCACCAGGACTGGCTGTTCAAGAGACCCAGTACTTC
many	TRBJ2-3	TRBV7-3	TRBD2	CASSLTASGVDTQYF	TGTGCCAGCAGCTTAACGGCTAGCGGGGTGGATACGCAGTATTTT
NA	TRBJ2-7	TRBV7-2	TRBD2	CASSQLAGGPAYEQYF	TGTGCCAGCAGCCAACTAGCGGGGGGGCCCGCCTACGAGCAGTACTTC
medium-sized	TRBJ2-5	TRBV4-3	NA	CASSQDLTTIQETQYF	TGCGCCAGCAGCCAAGATTTGACGACTATCCAAGAGACCCAGTACTTC
large	TRBJ2-1	TRBV28	NA	CATLGNGNEQFF	TGTGCCACCCTCGGGAACGGGAATGAGCAGTTCTTC
medium-sized	TRBJ2-5	TRBV18	NA	CASSPQETQYF	TGTGCCAGCTCACCTCAAGAGACCCAGTACTTC
medium-sized	TRBJ1-5	TRBV28	NA	CASSLAGTRNQPQHF	TGTGCCAGCAGTTTGGCAGGGACTCGAAATCAGCCCCAGCATTTT
medium-sized	TRBJ1-1	TRBV9	NA	CASSRPNTEAFF	TGTGCCAGCAGCCGGCCGAACACTGAAGCTTTCTTT
many	TRBJ2-7	TRBV7-6	NA	CASSLRPTGQISYEQYF	TGTGCCAGCAGCTTAAGGCCCACGGGACAAATCTCCTACGAGCAGTACTTC
many	TRBJ2-5	TRBV4-3	TRBD1	CASSQEGDRGQQETQYF	TGCGCCAGCAGCCAAGAAGGAGACAGGGGGCAACAAGAGACCCAGTACTTC
medium-sized	TRBJ1-3	TRBV7-9	TRBD1	CASSPAGTGVFGNTIYF	TGTGCCAGCAGTCCCGCCGGGACAGGGGTTTTTGGAAACACCATATATTTT